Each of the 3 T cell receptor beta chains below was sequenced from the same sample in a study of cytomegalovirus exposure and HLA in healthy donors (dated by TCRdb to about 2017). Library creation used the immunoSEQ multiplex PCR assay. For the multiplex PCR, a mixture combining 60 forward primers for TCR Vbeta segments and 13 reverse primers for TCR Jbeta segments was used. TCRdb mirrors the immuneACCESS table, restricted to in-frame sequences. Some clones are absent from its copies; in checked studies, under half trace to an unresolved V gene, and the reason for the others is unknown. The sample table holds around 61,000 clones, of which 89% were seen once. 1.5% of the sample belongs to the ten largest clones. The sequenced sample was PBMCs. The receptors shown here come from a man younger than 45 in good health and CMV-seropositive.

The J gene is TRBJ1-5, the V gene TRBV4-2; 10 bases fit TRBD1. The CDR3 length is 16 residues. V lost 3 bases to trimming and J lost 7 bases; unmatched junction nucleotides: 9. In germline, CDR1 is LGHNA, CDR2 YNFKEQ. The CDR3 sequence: CASSQTTGGGYQPQHF. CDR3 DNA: TGTGCCAGCAGCCAGACGACAGGGGGCGGTTACCAGCCCCAGCATTTT.

The CDR3 protein is CASSPHLAGTTSYNEQFF. The CDR3 nucleotides read TGTGCCAGCAGCCCCCACCTCGCCGGGACTACATCCTACAATGAGCAGTTCTTC. The V call is TRBV7-9, the J call TRBJ2-1, with TRBD2 matching 7 bases. Germline V gene lookup returns CDR1 SEHNR and CDR2 FQNEAQ (reference sequence). The J segment lost 1 base and the V segment lost 5 bases, leaving 14 bases of the junction unmatched. This CDR3 has 18 residues.

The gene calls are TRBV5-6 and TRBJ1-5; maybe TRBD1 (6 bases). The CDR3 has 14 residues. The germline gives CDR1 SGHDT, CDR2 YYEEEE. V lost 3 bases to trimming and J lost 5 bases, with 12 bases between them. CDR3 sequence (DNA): TGTGCCAGCAGCTCGAACCAGGGGCATCAGCCCCAGCATTTT. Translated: CASSSNQGHQPQHF.